This TCR beta chain emerged from a study of response to subunit inactivated influenza vaccine. Study results and caveats: Each seasonal flu vaccination may recruit only limited new T cells, authors suggested.

Using its own MiXCR run on the RT-PCR reads, TCRdb lists one record per CDR3 protein. The top ten hold around 13% of the sample, which has fewer than 600,000 distinct CDR3 sequences, more than 7% seen once. This clonotype was detected only a few times. Its antigen is undetermined. Sequenced here: PBMCs from blood, sampled roughly 24 months after vaccination. The receptor was derived from a man aged 50-75 years who received an inactivated influenza vaccine.

CDR3 bases: TGTGCCAGCAGTACCGGGACTAGCGGGACCCAGTACTTC. Translation gives CASSTGTSGTQYF. The chain uses TRBV6-1 and TRBJ2-5, with 11 bases aligning to TRBD2. CDR1 is MNHNS and CDR2 is SASEGT in the germline V gene. This CDR3 has 13 residues. V shed 5 bases, J shed 7 bases, and the junction held 3 bases outside the gene matches.